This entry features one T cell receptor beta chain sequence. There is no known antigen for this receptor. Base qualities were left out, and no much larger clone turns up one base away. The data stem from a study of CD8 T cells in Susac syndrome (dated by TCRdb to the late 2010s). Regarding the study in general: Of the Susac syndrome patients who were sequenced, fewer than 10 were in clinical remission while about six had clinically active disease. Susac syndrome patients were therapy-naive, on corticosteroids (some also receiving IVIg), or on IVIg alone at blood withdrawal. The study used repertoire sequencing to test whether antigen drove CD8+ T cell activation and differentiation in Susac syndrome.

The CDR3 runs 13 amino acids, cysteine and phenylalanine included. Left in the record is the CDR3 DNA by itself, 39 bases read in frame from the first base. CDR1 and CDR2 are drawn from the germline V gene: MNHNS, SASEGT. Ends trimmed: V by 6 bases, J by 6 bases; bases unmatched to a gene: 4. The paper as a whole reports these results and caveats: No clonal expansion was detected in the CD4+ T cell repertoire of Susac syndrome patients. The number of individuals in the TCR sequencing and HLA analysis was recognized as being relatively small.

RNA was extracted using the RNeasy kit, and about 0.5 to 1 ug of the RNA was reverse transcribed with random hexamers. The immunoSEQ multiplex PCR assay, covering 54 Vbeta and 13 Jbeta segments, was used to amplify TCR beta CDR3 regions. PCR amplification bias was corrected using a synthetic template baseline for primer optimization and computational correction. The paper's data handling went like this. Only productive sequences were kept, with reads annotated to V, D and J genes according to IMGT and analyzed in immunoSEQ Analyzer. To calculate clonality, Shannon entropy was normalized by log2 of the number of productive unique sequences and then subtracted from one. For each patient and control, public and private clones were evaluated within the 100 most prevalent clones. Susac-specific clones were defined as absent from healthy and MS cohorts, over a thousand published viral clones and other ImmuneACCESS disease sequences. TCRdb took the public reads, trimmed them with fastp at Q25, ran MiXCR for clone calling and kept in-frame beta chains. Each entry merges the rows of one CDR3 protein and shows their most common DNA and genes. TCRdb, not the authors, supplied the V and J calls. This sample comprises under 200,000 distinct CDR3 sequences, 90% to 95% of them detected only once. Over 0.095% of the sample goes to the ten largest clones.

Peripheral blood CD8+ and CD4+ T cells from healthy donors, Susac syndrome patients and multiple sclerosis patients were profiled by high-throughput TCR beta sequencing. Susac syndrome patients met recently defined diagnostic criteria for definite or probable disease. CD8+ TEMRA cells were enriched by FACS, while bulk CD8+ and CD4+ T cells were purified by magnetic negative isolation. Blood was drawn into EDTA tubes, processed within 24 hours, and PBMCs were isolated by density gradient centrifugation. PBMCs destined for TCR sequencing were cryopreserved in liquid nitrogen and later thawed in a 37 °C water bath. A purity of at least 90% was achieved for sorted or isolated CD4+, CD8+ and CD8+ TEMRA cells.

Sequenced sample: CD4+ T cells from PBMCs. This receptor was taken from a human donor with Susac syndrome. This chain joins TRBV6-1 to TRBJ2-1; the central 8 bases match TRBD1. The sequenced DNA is TGTGCCAGCAGGAAAGGACAGGGCAATGAGCAGTTCTTC. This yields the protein CASRKGQGNEQFF.